One TCR beta chain is described in this entry. The antigen remains undetermined. The junction differs from germline at one of its ends, possibly a read error. The source material, RNA transcripts, was used to amplify TCR beta CDR3 regions. With the HTBI primer set, the TCR CDR3 went through a first round of RT-PCR. From the multiplex PCR reads, TCRdb called clonotypes with MiXCR, one entry per CDR3 protein. The sample comprises 250,000 to 300,000 distinct CDR3 sequences, 17% of which are singletons, and just over 55% rests with the top ten. Patients having uncontrolled infection, another autoimmune disease, pregnancy or lactation were not included. The CDR3 has 13 amino acids. Germline values: CDR1 SSHAT, CDR2 FNYEAQ (reference sequence). These data originate in a study of T cells in Graves' hyperthyroidism and ophthalmopathy. At the level of the study: Peripheral blood collection took place at initial diagnosis, before any treatment.

Overall study findings and caveats: Blood also contained most expanded thyroid clonotypes above 0.001. Prediction of ophthalmopathy progression came a median 6.5 months pre-onset.

The V and J genes are TRBV7-7 and TRBJ2-1; weak D call: TRBD2 (5 bases). The specimen sequenced was blood. This clonotype was sampled from a woman aged 60 to 75 with Graves' ophthalmopathy. Here the CDR3 reads CASSFSPAGEQFF. The CDR3 DNA sequence: TGTGCTAGCAGCTTCTCCCCGGCGGGTGAGCAGTTCTTC.